Each of the 13 T cell receptor beta chains below was sequenced from the same sample in a study of OX40 agonist ivuxolimab in advanced cancers. Libraries came from the immunoSEQ multiplex PCR assay. The table was pulled from immuneACCESS by TCRdb, which kept in-frame rearrangements only. Such tables lose some clones; where checked, under half of the loss comes from unresolved V genes, and the rest has no known cause. This sample is represented by 95,000 to 100,000 clones; 84% of them were singletons. The ten largest clonotypes hold around 5.5% of the sample. The specimen was CD4+ or CD8+ T cells sorted from blood, collected in a trial of the OX40 agonist ivuxolimab. These receptor sequences come from an adult with an advanced solid tumor such as melanoma, head and neck, liver or kidney cancer.

The genes are TRBV7-9 and TRBJ2-3; 8 bases are shared with TRBD2. V shed 5 bases and J 4 bases; nucleotides not matched to a gene: 5. CDR1 and CDR2 (germline): SEHNR, FQNEAQ (reference sequence). The CDR3 has 14 residues. As DNA, the CDR3 is TGTGCCAGCAGCCTTGGGACTAGATCAGATACGCAGTATTTT. Residues: CASSLGTRSDTQYF.

This rearrangement joins TRBV7-9 to TRBJ2-7, with D perhaps TRBD1 or TRBD2 (5 bases each). Looked up from germline, CDR1 is SEHNR and CDR2 is FQNEAQ (reference sequence). The CDR3 is made up of 14 amino acids. Trimming left V 3 bases short and J 0 bases short, with 9 bases between. Here the CDR3 reads CASSLLGPSYEQYF. The DNA for the CDR3 is TGTGCCAGCAGCTTGTTGGGACCCTCCTACGAGCAGTACTTC.

The chain uses TRBV11-3 and TRBJ2-7; unclear D gene. Germline values: CDR1 SGHNT, CDR2 YENEEA. This CDR3 comprises 13 residues. The V end was cut by 1 base, the J end by 4 bases, with 8 bases between. CDR3 region: CASSLGIKYEQYF. Here the CDR3 DNA reads TGTGCCAGCAGCTTAGGGATCAAGTACGAGCAGTACTTC.

This clone was seen a few times. This chain connects TRBV7-2 to TRBJ2-6; 8 nucleotides line up with TRBD1. Per the germline V gene, CDR1 is SGHTA and CDR2 is FQGNSA. The CDR3 has 16 amino acids. With V trimmed by 7 bases and J by 2 bases, 7 bases remained unmatched. CDR3 in amino acids: CASMNVQGAGANVLTF. CDR3 DNA sequence: TGTGCCAGCATGAACGTACAGGGGGCTGGGGCCAACGTCCTGACTTTC.

The V call is TRBV11-3, the J call TRBJ2-1; 12 bases agree with TRBD2. The length of the CDR3 is 15 residues. CDR1 SGHNT and CDR2 YENEEA come from the germline V gene. The junction had 8 bases not matched to a gene; V was cut back by 5 bases and J by 9 bases. The CDR3 protein is CASSQGASGGAEQFF. CDR3 nucleotide sequence: TGTGCCAGCAGCCAGGGAGCTAGCGGGGGGGCTGAGCAGTTCTTC.

This chain uses TRBV4-1 with TRBJ2-5; TRBD2 aligns across 12 bases. The J call is uncertain, as TRBJ2-7 better fits the DNA end. There are 18 residues in the CDR3. The germline CDR1 and CDR2 sequences are MGHRA and YSYEKL. This CDR3 reads CASSQETLAGGRGYEQYF. CDR3 DNA sequence: TGCGCCAGCAGCCAAGAAACTCTAGCGGGAGGGAGGGGATACGAGCAGTACTTC.

The V gene is TRBV10-3, the J gene TRBJ1-3, with D tentatively TRBD1 (5 bases). Between the trimmed V and J ends, which lost 1 base and 2 bases, there was a span of 9 bases. Germline V gene lookup returns CDR1 ENHRY and CDR2 SYGVKD. The CDR3 sequence is 15 residues long. The CDR3 reads CAISEFGGTGNTIYF. The CDR3 DNA is TGTGCCATCAGTGAGTTTGGGGGAACTGGAAACACCATATATTTT.

The CDR3 region has the DNA TGTGCCAGCAGTTACTCGATAGTCACGCCGGGGGAGCAGTACTTC. Translated, it gives CASSYSIVTPGEQYF. The chain uses TRBV6-5 and TRBJ2-7; tentatively, D is TRBD2 (5 bases). Trimming shortened V by 0 bases and J by 7 bases, and 16 bases separated the two germline ends. In germline, CDR1 is MNHEY, CDR2 SVGAGI. The CDR3 runs to 15 residues.

This chain joins TRBV18 and TRBJ2-7; 10 nucleotides align to TRBD1. The V gene's germline CDR1 is KGHSH and CDR2 LQKENI. The CDR3 totals 16 residues. Trimming at V came to 3 bases and at J to 5 bases, leaving 10 bases not matched to a gene. The chain's CDR3 is CASSPNRQGAVHEQYF. CDR3 bases: TGTGCCAGCTCACCGAATCGACAGGGGGCCGTCCACGAGCAGTACTTC.

This rearrangement joins TRBV18 to TRBJ1-1; D might be TRBD1 (5 bases). Germline values: CDR1 KGHSH, CDR2 LQKENI. The length of the CDR3 is 14 residues. Between the trimmed V and J ends, which lost 4 bases and 0 bases, there was a span of 9 bases. For the CDR3, the DNA is TGTGCCAGCTCACAACTGACAGTGAACACTGAAGCTTTCTTT. It translates to CASSQLTVNTEAFF.

This chain joins TRBV19 and TRBJ2-5; D might be TRBD2 (5 bases). Trimming cost V 5 bases and J 0 bases, with 10 bases left between them. The CDR3 totals 14 residues. Per germline, CDR1 LNHDA and CDR2 SQIVND (reference sequence). CDR3 amino acids: CASSGSGNQETQYF. For the CDR3, the DNA is TGTGCCAGTAGTGGCAGCGGAAACCAAGAGACCCAGTACTTC.

The sample holds one count of this clone. V usage is TRBV18 and J usage is TRBJ2-7; D perhaps matches TRBD1 (6 bases). Germline CDR1 reads KGHSH; CDR2 reads LQKENI. CDR3 length equals 14 residues. Deletions cut 2 bases from V and 2 bases from J, with 10 bases between. As DNA, the CDR3 is TGTGCCAGCTCACCAGGGACACGAACCTACGAGCAGTACTTC. Residues: CASSPGTRTYEQYF.

By sample fraction, this clone is medium-sized. The chain couples TRBV6-1 to TRBJ1-2, with D maybe TRBD1 (5 bases). V was shortened by 1 base and J by 8 bases, with 11 bases between the two germline ends. CDR1 is MNHNS and CDR2 is SASEGT in the germline V gene. The CDR3 covers 13 residues. The CDR3 coding sequence is TGTGCCAGCAGTGAAGGGGGGTACAGCGGCTACACCTTC. Protein sequence: CASSEGGYSGYTF.